These 22 T cell receptor beta chains came from one sample sequenced in a study of cytomegalovirus exposure and HLA in healthy donors. The repertoire was sequenced with immunoSEQ multiplex PCR; TCRdb's copy has only in-frame clones and lacks some. The profile covers tens of thousands of clones, with about 96% appearing a single time and over 0.7% taken by the ten largest. Sequenced sample: PBMCs. Receptor source: a man aged 18 to 30 in good health and CMV-seronegative.

The rearrangement joins TRBV4-3 to TRBJ1-2; the match to TRBD1 covers 9 bases. Trimming at V came to 1 base and at J to 2 bases, leaving 5 bases not matched to a gene. The CDR3 totals 16 residues. Germline V gives CDR1 LGHNA, CDR2 YSLEER. The CDR3 protein is CASSQGTGVSNYGYTF. The DNA for the CDR3 is TGCGCCAGCAGCCAAGGGACAGGGGTAAGCAACTATGGCTACACCTTC.

V and J are TRBV4-1 and TRBJ2-1, with D possibly TRBD2 on 6 matching bases. CDR3 length: 15 amino acids. Trimming shortened V by 4 bases and J by 4 bases, and 14 bases separated the two germline ends. CDR1 and CDR2 from the germline V gene are MGHRA and YSYEKL. The CDR3 spells CASSPGWGEYNEQFF. As DNA, the CDR3 is TGCGCCAGCAGCCCTGGGTGGGGGGAATACAATGAGCAGTTCTTC.

This sequence joins TRBV28 and TRBJ1-3, with D possibly TRBD1 on 6 matching bases. The CDR3 consists of 14 residues. Germline CDR1 reads MDHEN; CDR2 reads SYDVKM. V was cut by 5 bases and J by 0 bases, with 8 bases left in between. The CDR3, as DNA: TGTGCCAGCAGTCGGACAGCCTCTGGAAACACCATATATTTT. Amino acids: CASSRTASGNTIYF.

This clone was counted once. The V gene is TRBV30, the J gene TRBJ2-5; D unresolved. The V gene's germline CDR1 is GTSNPN and CDR2 SVGIG (reference sequence). V lost 0 bases to trimming and J lost 3 bases, with 5 bases between them. This CDR3 is 12 amino acids long. CDR3: CAWSVAEETQYF. CDR3 DNA sequence: TGTGCCTGGAGTGTCGCAGAAGAGACCCAGTACTTC.

The chain joins TRBV19 to TRBJ2-1; TRBD2 matches at 8 bases. Germline CDR1 LNHDA, CDR2 SQIVND (reference sequence). Trimming took 6 bases from V and 2 from J; bases not matched to a gene: 3. The CDR3 contains 14 residues. The CDR3 here is CASSPGGTYNEQFF. Here the CDR3 DNA reads TGTGCCAGTAGCCCGGGAGGGACCTACAATGAGCAGTTCTTC. The full variable domain, with the rest looked up from reference TRBV19 and TRBJ2-1, is DGGITQSPKYLFRKEGQNVTLSCEQNLNHDAMYWYRQDPGQGLRLIYYSQIVNDFQKGDIAEGYSVSREKKESFPLTVTSAQKNPTAFYLCASSPGGTYNEQFFGPGTRLTVL.

This chain connects TRBV4-2 to TRBJ1-2; 9 nucleotides line up with TRBD1. The CDR3 runs 17 residues. CDR1 and CDR2 (germline): LGHNA, YNFKEQ. The V segment lost 0 bases and the J segment 4 bases; nucleotides outside the gene matches: 9. The CDR3 protein is CASSQEGGPGQGYGYTF. Written as DNA, the CDR3 is TGTGCCAGCAGCCAAGAAGGGGGTCCGGGACAGGGCTATGGCTACACCTTC.

The rearrangement uses TRBV6-6 and TRBJ1-4; 9 nucleotides align to TRBD1. Unmatched junction bases numbered 6, after V lost 2 bases and J lost 5 bases. Germline CDR1 and CDR2: MNHNY and SVGAGI (reference sequence). This CDR3 is built from 16 residues. Here the CDR3 reads CASSYVGQGGNEKLFF. The CDR3 region has the DNA TGTGCCAGCAGTTACGTGGGACAGGGCGGAAATGAAAAACTGTTTTTT.

The V and J genes are TRBV5-1 and TRBJ2-1, with TRBD1 matching over 9 bases. Per germline, CDR1 SGHRS and CDR2 YFSETQ. Trimming took 4 bases from V and 7 from J; bases not matched to a gene: 12. The CDR3 contains 16 residues. The CDR3 DNA follows: TGCGCCAGCAGCAATTCCGGGACAGGGTCAGTGAATGAGCAGTTCTTC. It yields the protein CASSNSGTGSVNEQFF.

This clone has only one observation. The rearrangement uses TRBV28 and TRBJ2-7, with TRBD2 identical over 9 bases. From germline, CDR1 is MDHEN and CDR2 SYDVKM. Trimming took 3 bases from V and 4 from J; bases not matched to a gene: 7. CDR3 length equals 15 residues. CDR3 nucleotide sequence: TGTGCCAGCAGTTTGTCGAGTAGCGGGAGTTACGAGCAGTACGTC. Its protein is CASSLSSSGSYEQYV.

The chain combines TRBV6-4 with TRBJ2-2; 7 bases fit TRBD2. After removal of 4 bases from V and 4 bases from J, the junction contained 9 bases not matched to a gene. The CDR3 has 16 residues. The germline V gene has CDR1 MRHNA and CDR2 SNTAGT. The CDR3, as DNA: TGTGCCAGCAGTGGCCAAAAGACTAGCCTCACCGGGGAGCTGTTTTTT. Translation gives CASSGQKTSLTGELFF.

The table lists this clone with a count of one. The chain combines TRBV19 with TRBJ1-1, with D possibly matching TRBD1 (5 bases). Germline V gene data show CDR1 as LNHDA and CDR2 as SQIVND (reference sequence). V gave up 0 bases and J gave up 5 bases, with 10 bases separating them. The CDR3 runs 14 residues. The CDR3 DNA is TGTGCCAGTAGTATAGATGGTCAGGGAACTGAAGCTTTCTTT. Its translation is CASSIDGQGTEAFF.

The chain couples TRBV27 to TRBJ1-4; D is undetermined. V was cut by 0 bases and J by 0 bases, with 8 bases left in between. This CDR3 has 16 residues. Germline V gene data show CDR1 as MNHEY and CDR2 as SMNVEV (reference sequence). The CDR3 region has the DNA TGTGCCAGCAGTTTATCGCCGGAGGCAACTAATGAAAAACTGTTTTTT. Translated, it gives CASSLSPEATNEKLFF.

The chain links TRBV20-1 to TRBJ2-1, with a possible D match to TRBD2 (5 bases). This CDR3 has 11 amino acids. V dropped 1 base and J dropped 9 bases, with 7 bases sitting between them. The germline V gene has CDR1 DFQATT and CDR2 SNEGSKA (reference sequence). This CDR3 is CSARVSGEQFF. CDR3 DNA sequence: TGCAGTGCTAGAGTCAGCGGTGAGCAGTTCTTC.

The chain joins TRBV30 to TRBJ2-2; D is ambiguous. The CDR3 totals 13 residues. V was shortened by 4 bases and J by 4 bases, with 10 bases between the two germline ends. Looked up from germline, CDR1 is GTSNPN and CDR2 is SVGIG (reference sequence). CDR3 protein: CAWNDVSTGELFF. In DNA form, the CDR3 reads TGTGCCTGGAACGATGTGAGCACCGGGGAGCTGTTTTTT. The entire variable domain, with the rest obtained from reference TRBV30 and TRBJ2-2, is as follows: SQTIHQWPATLVQPVGSPLSLECTVEGTSNPNLYWYRQAAGRGLQLLFYSVGIGQISSEVPQNLSASRPQDRQFILSSKKLLLSDSGFYLCAWNDVSTGELFFGEGSRLTVL.

The V and J genes are TRBV12-5 and TRBJ2-5; 10 bases line up with TRBD1. There are 17 residues in the CDR3. With V trimmed by 2 bases and J by 4 bases, 10 bases remained unmatched. CDR1 and CDR2 from the germline V gene are LGHNT and FRNRAP. The CDR3 region is CASGLSRGTGDAETQYF. DNA of the CDR3: TGTGCTAGTGGTTTGTCCCGGGGGACAGGGGACGCAGAGACCCAGTACTTC.

The chain carries TRBV28 and TRBJ2-7, with 7 nucleotides matching TRBD2. The V gene end was trimmed by 7 bases and the J gene end by 5 bases; junction bases not matched to a gene: 17. The CDR3 covers 16 residues. Germline CDR1 is MDHEN and CDR2 is SYDVKM. The CDR3 protein is CASTDGWGRAHHEQYF. In nucleotides, the CDR3 is TGTGCCAGCACCGATGGATGGGGGAGGGCACACCACGAGCAGTACTTC. Complete variable domain (other parts from reference TRBV28 and TRBJ2-7): DVKVTQSSRYLVKRTGEKVFLECVQDMDHENMFWYRQDPGLGLRLIYFSYDVKMKEKGDIPEGYSVSREKKERFSLILESASTNQTSMYLCASTDGWGRAHHEQYFGPGTRLTVT.

The CDR3 DNA sequence: TGTGCCAGCAGCGAGACAGTTAACTATGGCTACACCTTC. This codes for CASSETVNYGYTF. V and J are TRBV5-4 and TRBJ1-2; D is perhaps TRBD1 (5 bases). Germline V gene data show CDR1 as SGHNT and CDR2 as YYREEE (reference sequence). This CDR3 is built from 13 residues. The V end lost 4 bases, the J end lost 1 base, and 8 bases lay between the germline ends.

The chain uses TRBV5-3 and TRBJ2-1, with 12 bases aligning to TRBD2. TRBV5-3 falls under the ORF class, with uncertain function. J gave up 2 bases and V 1 base, and 1 base lay outside the gene matches. The length of the CDR3 is 16 residues. CDR3 sequence (DNA): TGTGCCAGAAGCTTGCGACTAGCGGGAGCCTACAATGAGCAGTTCTTC. It codes for CARSLRLAGAYNEQFF.

V and J are TRBV7-2 and TRBJ2-6; D unresolved. In germline, CDR1 is SGHTA, CDR2 FQGNSA. Between the trimmed V and J ends, which lost 5 bases and 5 bases, there was a span of 4 bases. The CDR3 covers 12 residues. The CDR3 nucleotides are TGTGCCAGCAGCCCCAGGGCCAACGTCCTGACTTTC. Encoded protein: CASSPRANVLTF.

This chain connects TRBV6-4 to TRBJ2-3; 11 bases fit TRBD2. CDR1 is MRHNA, CDR2 SNTAGT, per germline. Trimming removed 6 bases from V and 6 bases from J; junction bases left unmatched: 8. This CDR3 has 15 residues. For the CDR3, the DNA is TGTGCCAGCAGGCAAACTAGCGGGGGACCCGATACGCAGTATTTT. This gives the protein CASRQTSGGPDTQYF.

V gene TRBV11-3 combines with J gene TRBJ1-3; a possible D gene is TRBD1 (5 bases). The CDR3 consists of 15 residues. V was clipped by 5 bases and J by 2 bases, with 13 bases between them. Germline V CDR1 and CDR2: SGHNT, YENEEA. Here the CDR3 reads CASSPQGMAGNTIYF. In DNA form, the CDR3 reads TGTGCCAGCAGCCCCCAGGGAATGGCTGGAAACACCATATATTTT. The complete variable domain, with remaining parts taken from reference TRBV11-3 and TRBJ1-3, reads EAGVVQSPRYKIIEKKQPVAFWCNPISGHNTLYWYLQNLGQGPELLIRYENEEAVDDSQLPKDRFSAERLKGVDSTLKIQPAELGDSAVYLCASSPQGMAGNTIYFGEGSWLTVV.

V usage is TRBV6-1 and J usage is TRBJ2-5, with D possibly TRBD1 on 5 matching bases. The CDR3 consists of 14 residues. Germline V gene data show CDR1 as MNHNS and CDR2 as SASEGT. The ends were cut back, 6 bases at V and 7 bases at J, with 18 bases in the middle. The CDR3 coding sequence is TGTGCCAGCAGATCAGGTGCCGATCAGGGGACCCAGTACTTC. Its translation is CASRSGADQGTQYF.